This TCR beta chain was documented in a study of blood T cells in healthy people across ages. Broader study findings: Older age coincided with a roughly linear decline in TCR beta diversity per million T cells.

There are 15 residues in the CDR3. Germline CDR1 is LGHDT and CDR2 is YNNKEL (reference sequence). V lost 0 bases and J 3 bases, leaving 11 bases between the germline ends. A second PCR, run for roughly 7 to 12 cycles, used a sample-barcoded 5' primer plus a J-beta primer mix. TCRdb reprocessed the 5' RACE reads with MiXCR, giving one entry per CDR3 protein. The repertoire holds hundreds of thousands of distinct CDR3 sequences, with roughly 25% as singletons. Total RNA, at least 6 micrograms per sample, was extracted from PBMCs. A word on this clonotype: Its antigen is not identified.

This same sample was also taken into another study, of T cells of mothers and their children. That work contributes: Sequencing returned over 8 million TCR beta CDR3 reads per mother and 2.5 million to 3 million per child.

The J gene is TRBJ2-5, the V gene TRBV3-1; possibly TRBD2 for D (6 bases). This TCR derives from a boy between 5 and 17 years old in good health. The sequenced sample consisted of blood. This chain's CDR3 is CASSQDWTNKETQYF. As DNA, the CDR3 is TGTGCCAGCAGCCAAGACTGGACTAACAAAGAGACCCAGTACTTC.